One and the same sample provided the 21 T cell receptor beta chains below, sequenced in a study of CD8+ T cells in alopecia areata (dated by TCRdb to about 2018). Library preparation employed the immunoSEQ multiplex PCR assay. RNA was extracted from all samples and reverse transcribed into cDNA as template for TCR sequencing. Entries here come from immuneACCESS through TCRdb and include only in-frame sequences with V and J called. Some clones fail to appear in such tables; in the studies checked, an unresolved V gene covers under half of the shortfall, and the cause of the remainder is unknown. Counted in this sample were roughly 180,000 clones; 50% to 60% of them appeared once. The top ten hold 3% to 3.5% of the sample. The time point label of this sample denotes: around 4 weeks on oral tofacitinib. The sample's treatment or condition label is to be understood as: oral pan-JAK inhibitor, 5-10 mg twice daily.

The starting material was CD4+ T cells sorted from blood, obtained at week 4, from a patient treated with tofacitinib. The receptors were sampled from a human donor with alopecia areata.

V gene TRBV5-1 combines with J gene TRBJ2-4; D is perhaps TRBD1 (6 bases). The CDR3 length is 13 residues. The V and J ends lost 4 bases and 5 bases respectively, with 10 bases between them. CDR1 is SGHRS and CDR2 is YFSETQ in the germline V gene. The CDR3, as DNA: TGCGCCAGCAGCGTGGACAGCCAAAACATTCAGTACTTC. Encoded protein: CASSVDSQNIQYF.

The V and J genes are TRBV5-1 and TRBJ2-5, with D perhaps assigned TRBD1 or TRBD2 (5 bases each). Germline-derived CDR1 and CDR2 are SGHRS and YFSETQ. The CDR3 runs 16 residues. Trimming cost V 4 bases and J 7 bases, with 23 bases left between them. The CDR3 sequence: CASSVGGRGVAATQYF. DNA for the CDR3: TGCGCCAGCAGCGTCGGAGGTAGGGGAGTTGCAGCGACCCAGTACTTC.

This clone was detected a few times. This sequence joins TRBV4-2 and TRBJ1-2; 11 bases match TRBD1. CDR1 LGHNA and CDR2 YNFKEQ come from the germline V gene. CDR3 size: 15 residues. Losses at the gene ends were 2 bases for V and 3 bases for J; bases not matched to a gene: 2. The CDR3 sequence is CASSQPGQGDYGYTF. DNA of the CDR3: TGTGCCAGCAGCCAACCGGGACAGGGGGACTATGGCTACACCTTC.

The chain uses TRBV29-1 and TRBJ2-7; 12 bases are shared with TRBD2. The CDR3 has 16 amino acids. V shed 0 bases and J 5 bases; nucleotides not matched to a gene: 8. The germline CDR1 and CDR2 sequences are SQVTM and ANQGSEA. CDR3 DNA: TGCAGCGTTGAAGATTCATCTAGCGGGGGGGCAGACGAGCAGTACTTC. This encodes CSVEDSSSGGADEQYF.

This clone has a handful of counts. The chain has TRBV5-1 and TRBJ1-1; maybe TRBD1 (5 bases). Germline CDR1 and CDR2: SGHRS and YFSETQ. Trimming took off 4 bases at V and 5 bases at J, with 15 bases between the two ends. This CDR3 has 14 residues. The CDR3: CASSLGAVGTEAFF. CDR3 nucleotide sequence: TGCGCCAGCAGCCTAGGGGCTGTGGGGACTGAAGCTTTCTTT.

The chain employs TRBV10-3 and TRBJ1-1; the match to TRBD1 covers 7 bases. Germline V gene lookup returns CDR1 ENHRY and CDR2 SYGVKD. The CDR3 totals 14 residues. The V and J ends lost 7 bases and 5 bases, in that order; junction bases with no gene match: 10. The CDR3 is CAITIDQGGTEAFF. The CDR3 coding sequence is TGTGCCATCACCATAGACCAGGGGGGGACTGAAGCTTTCTTT.

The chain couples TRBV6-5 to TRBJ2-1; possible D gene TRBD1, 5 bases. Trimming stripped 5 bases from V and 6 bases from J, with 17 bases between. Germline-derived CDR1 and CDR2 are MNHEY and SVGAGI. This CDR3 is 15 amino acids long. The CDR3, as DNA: TGTGCCAGCAGTAGGGCAGGGCAAAGGGTCAATGAGCAGTTCTTC. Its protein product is CASSRAGQRVNEQFF.

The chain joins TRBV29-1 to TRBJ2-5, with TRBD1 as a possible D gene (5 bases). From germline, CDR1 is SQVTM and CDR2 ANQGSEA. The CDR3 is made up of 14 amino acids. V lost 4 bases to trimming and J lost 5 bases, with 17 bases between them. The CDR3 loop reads CSVGGKGPLETQYF. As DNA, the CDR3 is TGCAGCGTTGGTGGGAAGGGGCCCCTCGAGACCCAGTACTTC. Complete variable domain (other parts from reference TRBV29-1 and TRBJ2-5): SAVISQKPSRDICQRGTSLTIQCQVDSQVTMMFWYRQQPGQSLTLIATANQGSEATYESGFVIDKFPISRPNLTFSTLTVSNMSPEDSSIYLCSVGGKGPLETQYFGPGTRLLVL.

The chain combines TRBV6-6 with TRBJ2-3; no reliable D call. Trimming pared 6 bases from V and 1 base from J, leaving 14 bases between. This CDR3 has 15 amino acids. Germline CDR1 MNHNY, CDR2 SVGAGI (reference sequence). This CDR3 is CASSLGSPRTDTQYF. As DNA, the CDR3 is TGTGCCAGCAGCCTCGGTAGCCCCCGCACAGATACGCAGTATTTT.

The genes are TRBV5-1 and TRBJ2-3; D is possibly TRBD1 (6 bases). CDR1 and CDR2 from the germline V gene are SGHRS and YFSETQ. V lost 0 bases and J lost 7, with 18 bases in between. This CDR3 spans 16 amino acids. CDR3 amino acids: CASSLVAGDNIYTQYF. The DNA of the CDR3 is TGCGCCAGCAGCTTGGTCGCAGGGGATAACATCTATACGCAGTATTTT.

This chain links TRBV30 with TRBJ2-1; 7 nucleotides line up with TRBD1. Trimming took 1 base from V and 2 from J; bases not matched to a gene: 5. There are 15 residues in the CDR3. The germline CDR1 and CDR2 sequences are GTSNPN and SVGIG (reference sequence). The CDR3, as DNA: TGTGCCTGGAGTGCCAGGACAGGTCCCTACAATGAGCAGTTCTTC. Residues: CAWSARTGPYNEQFF.

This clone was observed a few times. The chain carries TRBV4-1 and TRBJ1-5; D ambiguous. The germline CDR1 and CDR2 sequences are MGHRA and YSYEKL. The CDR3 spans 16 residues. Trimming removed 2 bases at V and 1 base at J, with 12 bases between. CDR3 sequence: CASSQSVRLSNQPQHF. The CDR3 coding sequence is TGCGCCAGCAGCCAAAGCGTCAGGCTAAGCAATCAGCCCCAGCATTTT.

The CDR3 bases are TGTGCCTGGAGGGCAAGGGACAGGGCTTCTTCACCCCTCCACTTT. Amino acid sequence: CAWRARDRASSPLHF. J is TRBJ1-6 and V is TRBV30; 9 nucleotides line up with TRBD1. J gave up 9 bases and V 3 bases, and 9 bases lay outside the gene matches. There are 15 residues in the CDR3. Germline-derived CDR1 and CDR2 are GTSNPN and SVGIG (reference sequence).

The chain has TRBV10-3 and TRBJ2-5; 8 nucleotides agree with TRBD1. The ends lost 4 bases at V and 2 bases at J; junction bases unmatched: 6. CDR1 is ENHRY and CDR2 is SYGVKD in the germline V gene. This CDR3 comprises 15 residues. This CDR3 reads CAISAWTGFQETQYF. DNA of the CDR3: TGTGCCATCAGTGCGTGGACAGGGTTTCAAGAGACCCAGTACTTC.

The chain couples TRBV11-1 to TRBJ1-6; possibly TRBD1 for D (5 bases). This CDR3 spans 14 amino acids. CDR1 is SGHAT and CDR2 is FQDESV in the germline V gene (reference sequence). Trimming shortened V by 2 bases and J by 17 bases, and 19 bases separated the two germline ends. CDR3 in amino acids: CASSLTSRGARIHF. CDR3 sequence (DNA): TGTGCCAGCAGCTTAACGTCCCGTGGGGCAAGAATCCACTTT.

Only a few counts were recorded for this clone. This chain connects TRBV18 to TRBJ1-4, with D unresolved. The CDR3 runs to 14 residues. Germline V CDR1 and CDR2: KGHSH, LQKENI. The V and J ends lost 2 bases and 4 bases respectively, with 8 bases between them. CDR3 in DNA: TGTGCCAGCTCACCAATTAGCGATAATGAAAAACTGTTTTTT. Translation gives CASSPISDNEKLFF. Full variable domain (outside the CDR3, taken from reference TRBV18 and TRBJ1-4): NAGVMQNPRHLVRRRGQEARLRCSPMKGHSHVYWYRQLPEEGLKFMVYLQKENIIDESGMPKERFSAEFPKEGPSILRIQQVVRGDSAAYFCASSPISDNEKLFFGSGTQLSVL.

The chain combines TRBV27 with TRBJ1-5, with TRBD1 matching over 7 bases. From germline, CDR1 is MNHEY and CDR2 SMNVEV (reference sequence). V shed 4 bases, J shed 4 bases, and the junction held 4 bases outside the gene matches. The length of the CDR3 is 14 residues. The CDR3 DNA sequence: TGTGCCAGCAGTTGGAACAGGGGTAATCAGCCCCAGCATTTT. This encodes CASSWNRGNQPQHF.

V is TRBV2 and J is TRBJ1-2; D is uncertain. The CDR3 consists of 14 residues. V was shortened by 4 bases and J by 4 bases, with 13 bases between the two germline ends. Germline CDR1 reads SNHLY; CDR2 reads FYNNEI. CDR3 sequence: CASSGAVSSYGYTF. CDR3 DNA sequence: TGTGCCAGCAGTGGGGCAGTTTCTTCCTATGGCTACACCTTC.

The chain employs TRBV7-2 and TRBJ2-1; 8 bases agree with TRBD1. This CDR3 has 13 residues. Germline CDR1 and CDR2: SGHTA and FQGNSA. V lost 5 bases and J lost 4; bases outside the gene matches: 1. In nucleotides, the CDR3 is TGTGCCAGCAGCCGGGACAGGTACAATGAGCAGTTCTTC. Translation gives CASSRDRYNEQFF.

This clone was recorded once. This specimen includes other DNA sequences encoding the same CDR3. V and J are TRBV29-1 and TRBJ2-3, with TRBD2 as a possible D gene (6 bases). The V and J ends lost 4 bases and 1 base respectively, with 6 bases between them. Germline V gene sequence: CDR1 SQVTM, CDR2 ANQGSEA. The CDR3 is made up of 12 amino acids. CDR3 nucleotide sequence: TGCAGCGTTGGCGGGGGCACAGATACGCAGTATTTT. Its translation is CSVGGGTDTQYF.

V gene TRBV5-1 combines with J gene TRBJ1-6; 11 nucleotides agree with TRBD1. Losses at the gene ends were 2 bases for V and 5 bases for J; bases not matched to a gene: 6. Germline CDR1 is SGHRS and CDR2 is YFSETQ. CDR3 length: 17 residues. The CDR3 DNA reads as TGCGCCAGCAGCTTAGGCGGGACAGGGGGAAATAATTCACCCCTCCACTTT. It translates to CASSLGGTGGNNSPLHF.